A selection of T cell receptor beta chains follows, all from one sample in a study of T-cell reconstitution after alpha-beta-depleted transplantation in children. TCRdb reanalysed the PCR reads using MiXCR and keeps one entry per CDR3 protein. The repertoire holds fewer than 250,000 distinct CDR3 sequences, with about a sixth as singletons. The source was PBMCs, mostly from graft donor cells, collected 360 days after TCRalphabeta/CD19-depleted stem cell transplant. These TCRs come from a male patient aged 2-10 years who had a stem cell transplant for acute lymphoblastic leukemia, so the T cells may come from the graft donor. CDR3s include the opening cysteine and the closing phenylalanine or tryptophan. The D gene is left open where the match is weak. A clone size is listed for some rows: how often the clone was seen (once, few, many), or a class if it is expanded.

few	TRBD2	TRBJ2-1	TRBV12-3/TRBV12-4	TGTGCCAGCAGCACCGGGGGGGCCAATGAGCAGTTCTTC	CASSTGGANEQFF
many	TRBD1	TRBJ2-1	TRBV10-3	TGTGCCATCAGCCTGTTTATGGACAGGGAAAATGAGCAGTTCTTC	CAISLFMDRENEQFF
.	.	TRBJ2-7	TRBV15	TGTGCCACCAGCATGGGCCTCTCAAGGTACGAGCAGTACTTC	CATSMGLSRYEQYF
.	TRBD1	TRBJ1-2	TRBV6-5	TGTGCCAGCAGTCACCGACAGGGGCGGACGTATGGCTACACCTTC	CASSHRQGRTYGYTF
.	.	TRBJ1-1	TRBV12-3/TRBV12-4	TGTGCCAGCAGCGCAACGGAGAACACTGAAGCTTTCTTT	CASSATENTEAFF
few	TRBD2	TRBJ2-1	TRBV12-3/TRBV12-4	TGTGCCAGCAGCGGGTCCGTCGGGGGGACTAGCGGGGTATCCTACAATGAGCAGTTCTTC	CASSGSVGGTSGVSYNEQFF
many	TRBD2	TRBJ2-1	TRBV11-2	TGTGCCAGCAGCTTGCTAGCGGGGGGTTCGAATGAGCAGTTCTTC	CASSLLAGGSNEQFF
few	.	TRBJ2-7	TRBV16	TGTGCCAGCAGCCAATCTCAGGGACCCTACGAGCAGTACTTC	CASSQSQGPYEQYF
.	.	TRBJ1-6	TRBV6-6	TGTGCCAGCCGGGGGATCTATAATTCACCCCTCCACTTT	CASRGIYNSPLHF
many	.	TRBJ2-2	TRBV6-5	TGTGCCAGCAGTTACCATCCGGGTCGGGGGAGCAACACCGGGGAGCTGTTTTTT	CASSYHPGRGSNTGELFF
.	.	TRBJ2-1	TRBV7-2	TGTGCCAGCAGCTCGGACTATTTCTACAATGAGCAGTTCTTC	CASSSDYFYNEQFF
.	TRBD1	TRBJ2-1	TRBV7-2	TGTGCCAGCAGCTTTAGGGGGCCTTACTACAATGAGCAGTTCTTC	CASSFRGPYYNEQFF
few	TRBD1	TRBJ2-7	TRBV28	TGTGCCAGCAGTTTGGGAGGGACAGGGGACTACGAGCAGTACTTC	CASSLGGTGDYEQYF
few	.	TRBJ2-2	TRBV15	TGTGCCACCAGCCCCCGGCTCCTGAACACCGGGGAGCTGTTTTTT	CATSPRLLNTGELFF
.	.	TRBJ2-3	TRBV24-1	TGTGCCACCAGTGACCCAGTCGCAGATACGCAGTATTTT	CATSDPVADTQYF
few	.	TRBJ2-1	TRBV21-1	TGTGCCAGCACCACAACTAGCGTGTGCAATGAGCAGTTCTTC	CASTTTSVCNEQFF
many	.	TRBJ2-2	TRBV24-1	TGTGCCACCAGAAGCGGGAACACCGGGGAGCTGTTTTTT	CATRSGNTGELFF
few	.	TRBJ2-6	TRBV12-3/TRBV12-4	TGTGCCAGCAGTCCTGGGATTGAGAGCTCTGGGGCCAACGTCCTGACTTTC	CASSPGIESSGANVLTF
.	.	TRBJ2-5	TRBV19	TGTGCCAGTAGTGTACAGGGTAGGGGCCAAGAGACCCAGTACTTC	CASSVQGRGQETQYF
.	TRBD1	TRBJ2-7	TRBV2	TGTGCCAGCAGCGGGACAGGGAACCTCTACGAGCAGTACTTC	CASSGTGNLYEQYF
.	.	TRBJ2-3	TRBV25-1	TGTGCCAGCAGTGAGGTGGGGCTGGATACGCAGTATTTT	CASSEVGLDTQYF
.	.	TRBJ2-5	TRBV4-1	TGCGCCAGCAGCCAAGCAACCCAGTCGCAAGAGACCCAGTACTTC	CASSQATQSQETQYF
.	.	TRBJ2-7	TRBV7-9	TGTGCCAGCAGCCAGAGGACATCCTCCTACGAGCAGTACTTC	CASSQRTSSYEQYF
few	.	TRBJ2-3	TRBV24-1	TGTGCCACCAGTGATTACCCCACAGATACGCAGTATTTT	CATSDYPTDTQYF
few	.	TRBJ2-3	TRBV29-1	TGCAGCGTTGAAGAGGAGGGGGTAGATACGCAGTATTTT	CSVEEEGVDTQYF
few	.	TRBJ1-2	TRBV12-3/TRBV12-4	TGTGCCAGCAGCCTTATCTATGGCTACACCTTC	CASSLIYGYTF
few	TRBD1	TRBJ1-4	TRBV11-2	TGTGCCAGCAGGCTGACAGGGAGTAATGAAAAACTGTTTTTT	CASRLTGSNEKLFF
.	.	TRBJ2-3	TRBV27	TGTGCCAGCAGTCCCCTGGGGGTGAGCACAGATACGCAGTATTTT	CASSPLGVSTDTQYF
many	.	TRBJ1-1	TRBV29-1	TGCAGCGTTGGCCTATGGGGGGGGATGAACACTGAAGCTTTCTTT	CSVGLWGGMNTEAFF
.	.	TRBJ1-1	TRBV2	TGTGCCAGCAGTGAAGAAGGTTTTGAAGCTTTCTTT	CASSEEGFEAFF
.	TRBD1	TRBJ2-2	TRBV11-2	TGTGCCAGCAGCTTTCAGGGGGCGTGGACCGGGGAGCTGTTTTTT	CASSFQGAWTGELFF
.	.	TRBJ1-2	TRBV13	TGTGCCAGCAGCTTAGGAGGGACCCCGACCTACACCTTC	CASSLGGTPTYTF
.	TRBD2	TRBJ2-3	TRBV4-3	TGCGCCAGCAGCCAAGTACCACTAGCGGCAACAGATACGCAGTATTTT	CASSQVPLAATDTQYF
few	TRBD1	TRBJ2-7	TRBV6-2/TRBV6-3	TGTGCCAGCAGTTACCAGGGGGCCGCCTACGAGCAGTACTTC	CASSYQGAAYEQYF
.	.	TRBJ2-7	TRBV3-1	TGTGCCAGCAGCCCCCTCTCCTTGGGGGCCCGGACCTACGAGCAGTACTTC	CASSPLSLGARTYEQYF
.	TRBD2	TRBJ2-3	TRBV7-2	TGTGCCAGCAGCCTAGTGGGACTAGCGGGGTCGCAGTATTTT	CASSLVGLAGSQYF
many	TRBD1	TRBJ1-3	TRBV29-1	TGCAGCGTCGGACAGGGTGGAAACACCATATATTTT	CSVGQGGNTIYF
few	.	TRBJ1-2	TRBV6-2/TRBV6-3	TGTGCCAGCAGTTCCAGGGTAGTCGGAGAAAGTGGCTACACCTTC	CASSSRVVGESGYTF
.	.	TRBJ2-7	TRBV5-1	TGCGCCAGCAGTAAGCAGAACTCCTACGAGCAGTACTTC	CASSKQNSYEQYF
.	TRBD2	TRBJ2-1	TRBV30	TGTGCCTGGAGACTGGGACTAGCGGGGGGCAGCTCCTACAATGAGCAGTTCTTC	CAWRLGLAGGSSYNEQFF
.	TRBD1	TRBJ2-2	TRBV27	TGTGCCAGCAGTATACGACAGGGGGCTAACACCGGGGAGCTGTTTTTT	CASSIRQGANTGELFF
few	.	TRBJ2-2	TRBV28	TGTGCCAGCAGTTTTATCACCGGGGAGCTGTTTTTT	CASSFITGELFF
few	.	TRBJ2-2	TRBV5-1	TGCGCCAGCAGCTCCACCTCACGGGCGCCACGGGAGCTGTTTTTT	CASSSTSRAPRELFF
.	.	TRBJ2-3	TRBV25-1	TGTGCCAGCAGTAATGGACAAATCACAGATACGCAGTATTTT	CASSNGQITDTQYF
many	.	TRBJ2-3	TRBV7-6	TGTGCCAGCAGCTTAGAGTCCACGGGCACAGATACGCAGTATTTT	CASSLESTGTDTQYF
many	.	TRBJ2-6	TRBV20-1	TGCAGTGCTAGCCGCCAGATAGCTGGGGCCAACGTCCTGACTTTC	CSASRQIAGANVLTF
.	TRBD2	TRBJ2-5	TRBV29-1	TGCAGCGTAGACGGACTAGCGGGGGGAGAGACCCAGTACTTC	CSVDGLAGGETQYF
many	TRBD2	TRBJ2-7	TRBV6-7	TGTGCCAGCAGTTACTCTGGGACTAGCGGCTCCTACGAGCAGTACTTC	CASSYSGTSGSYEQYF
few	TRBD1	TRBJ2-5	TRBV5-5	TGTGCCAGCAGCCGACAGGGACGACTCCAAGAGACCCAGTACTTC	CASSRQGRLQETQYF
few	TRBD1	TRBJ1-4	TRBV12-3/TRBV12-4	TGTGCCAGCAGTTCGGGACAGCAGGCAACTAATGAAAAACTGTTTTTT	CASSSGQQATNEKLFF
.	.	TRBJ2-3	TRBV7-2	TGTGCCAGCAGCTTAGTTTGGGGGATCACAGATACGCAGTATTTT	CASSLVWGITDTQYF
few	TRBD1	TRBJ2-3	TRBV27	TGTGCCAGCACCAGGGGGTTCGGCACAGATACGCAGTATTTT	CASTRGFGTDTQYF
.	TRBD1	TRBJ1-2	TRBV12-3/TRBV12-4	TGTGCCAGCAGTTGGACAGGGACGGGCTACACCTTC	CASSWTGTGYTF
many	.	TRBJ2-1	TRBV12-3/TRBV12-4	TGTGCCAGCAGTCGGCCGGGGTCCTACAATGAGCAGTTCTTC	CASSRPGSYNEQFF
many	.	TRBJ1-1	TRBV7-2	TGTGCCAGCAGCCCTTCAGGGATGAACACTGAAGCTTTCTTT	CASSPSGMNTEAFF
once	TRBD1	TRBJ1-5	TRBV3-1	TGTGCCAGCAGCCAGAGGACAGGGGGCGGCCAGCCCCAGCATTTT	CASSQRTGGGQPQHF
.	TRBD2	TRBJ2-3	TRBV11-1	TGTGCCAGCAGGAACCGTAGCGGGGGGGCCTGGCCAGCAGATACGCAGTATTTT	CASRNRSGGAWPADTQYF
few	TRBD1	TRBJ1-6	TRBV3-1	TGTGCCAGCAGCCAAGATACAGGGGGCTTTACACCCCTCCACTTT	CASSQDTGGFTPLHF
few	.	TRBJ1-5	TRBV11-2	TGTGCCAGCAGCTCCGTCCGGGGATCTAGCAATCAGCCCCAGCATTTT	CASSSVRGSSNQPQHF
.	TRBD2	TRBJ2-1	TRBV5-1	TGCGCCAGCAGCTTGACCCAACGGACTAGCGGGGTAAATGAGCAGTTCTTC	CASSLTQRTSGVNEQFF